The rows below give T cell receptor beta chains drawn from one sample of a study of beta chain features in type 1 diabetes. Some clones are missing from TCRdb's copy, which holds only in-frame ones; the method was immunoSEQ multiplex PCR. Found here are around 600,000 clones, around 12% of them singletons; the top ten hold 0.095% to 0.15%. The sample consisted of naive CD4+ T cells from blood. The receptors originated from a man aged 25-40 years with type 1 diabetes. Both conserved end residues are part of each CDR3. Each record gives: V gene, D gene, clone size, J gene, CDR3 protein. A D gene is named only where the DNA matches it firmly. The listing skips clone size in some rows; elsewhere it reads once, few, many or a size class.

V gene: TRBV6-5
D gene: .
clone size: few
J gene: TRBJ2-7
CDR3 protein: CASSYSYDYEQYF

V gene: TRBV5-1
D gene: TRBD1
clone size: .
J gene: TRBJ2-7
CDR3 protein: CASSQGQGTYEQYF

V gene: TRBV7-2
D gene: .
clone size: few
J gene: TRBJ1-6
CDR3 protein: CASSSRGAGNNSPLHF

V gene: TRBV19
D gene: .
clone size: few
J gene: TRBJ1-1
CDR3 protein: CASSISTGRTEAFF

V gene: TRBV5-1
D gene: .
clone size: .
J gene: TRBJ2-3
CDR3 protein: CASSFPSASTDTQYF

V gene: TRBV25-1
D gene: .
clone size: few
J gene: TRBJ2-2
CDR3 protein: CASSRLSGTNTGELFF

V gene: TRBV7-2
D gene: .
clone size: few
J gene: TRBJ1-1
CDR3 protein: CASLKQGRNTEAFF

V gene: TRBV9
D gene: TRBD2
clone size: few
J gene: TRBJ2-1
CDR3 protein: CASSDSGSSYNEQFF

V gene: TRBV7-9
D gene: TRBD2
clone size: .
J gene: TRBJ2-3
CDR3 protein: CASSQTLAGETDTQYF

V gene: TRBV2
D gene: .
clone size: few
J gene: TRBJ2-7
CDR3 protein: CASRADSYEQYF

V gene: TRBV7-9
D gene: TRBD2
clone size: few
J gene: TRBJ2-3
CDR3 protein: CASSSRVRGNGTDTQYF

V gene: TRBV11-2
D gene: .
clone size: .
J gene: TRBJ2-2
CDR3 protein: CASKGTGELFF

V gene: TRBV6-5
D gene: .
clone size: few
J gene: TRBJ1-1
CDR3 protein: CASRGTVNTEAFF

V gene: TRBV7-8
D gene: .
clone size: few
J gene: TRBJ1-5
CDR3 protein: CASSLAMGLSNQPQHF

V gene: TRBV7-2
D gene: .
clone size: .
J gene: TRBJ1-1
CDR3 protein: CASSLMNTEAFF

V gene: TRBV6-5
D gene: .
clone size: .
J gene: TRBJ2-5
CDR3 protein: CASGRGLETQYF

V gene: TRBV28
D gene: TRBD1
clone size: few
J gene: TRBJ2-7
CDR3 protein: CASSFPDRVSEQYF

V gene: TRBV4-3
D gene: .
clone size: few
J gene: TRBJ1-4
CDR3 protein: CASSQDRGRVGEKLFF

V gene: TRBV19
D gene: .
clone size: .
J gene: TRBJ1-2
CDR3 protein: CASSAHRSNYGYTF

V gene: TRBV9
D gene: .
clone size: .
J gene: TRBJ1-5
CDR3 protein: CASSALNRGSCSTGWDQPQHF

V gene: TRBV19
D gene: .
clone size: few
J gene: TRBJ2-2
CDR3 protein: CASSIQGNTGELFF

V gene: TRBV29-1
D gene: .
clone size: .
J gene: TRBJ1-2
CDR3 protein: CSVGAGPGYTF

V gene: TRBV30
D gene: .
clone size: few
J gene: TRBJ2-1
CDR3 protein: CAWTSNYNEQFF

V gene: TRBV9
D gene: TRBD2
clone size: .
J gene: TRBJ2-7
CDR3 protein: CASSFEASGVYEQYF

V gene: TRBV7-2
D gene: .
clone size: .
J gene: TRBJ2-7
CDR3 protein: CASSLEPGVSYEQYF

V gene: TRBV20-1
D gene: .
clone size: .
J gene: TRBJ2-1
CDR3 protein: CRGQGGHEQFF

V gene: TRBV28
D gene: TRBD1
clone size: .
J gene: TRBJ2-7
CDR3 protein: CAIQNRDRGYEQYF

V gene: TRBV10-3
D gene: .
clone size: few
J gene: TRBJ1-1
CDR3 protein: CAISELLGRSTEAFF

V gene: TRBV20-1
D gene: .
clone size: .
J gene: TRBJ1-1
CDR3 protein: CSARKQLEAFF

V gene: TRBV7-7
D gene: .
clone size: .
J gene: TRBJ2-5
CDR3 protein: CASSLDRTQETQYF

V gene: TRBV7-8
D gene: .
clone size: .
J gene: TRBJ1-2
CDR3 protein: CASSSLMVVNYGYTF

V gene: TRBV10-3
D gene: .
clone size: few
J gene: TRBJ2-1
CDR3 protein: CAISEYPASSYNEQFF

V gene: TRBV5-1
D gene: .
clone size: few
J gene: TRBJ2-2
CDR3 protein: CASGLNTGELFF

V gene: TRBV5-1
D gene: .
clone size: .
J gene: TRBJ2-1
CDR3 protein: CASSLDRPNEQFF

V gene: TRBV2
D gene: .
clone size: .
J gene: TRBJ2-1
CDR3 protein: CASSEYLRDPYNEQFF

V gene: TRBV7-8
D gene: .
clone size: .
J gene: TRBJ1-5
CDR3 protein: CASSPRSGRAGQPQHF

V gene: TRBV6-6
D gene: .
clone size: few
J gene: TRBJ2-5
CDR3 protein: CASSGQETQYF

V gene: TRBV7-9
D gene: TRBD2
clone size: .
J gene: TRBJ2-1
CDR3 protein: CASSLIAGSSYNEQFF

V gene: TRBV6-1
D gene: .
clone size: .
J gene: TRBJ2-7
CDR3 protein: CASTNQGGYEQYF

V gene: TRBV7-6
D gene: .
clone size: .
J gene: TRBJ2-3
CDR3 protein: CASSLSGLRTDTQYF

V gene: TRBV29-1
D gene: .
clone size: few
J gene: TRBJ1-2
CDR3 protein: CSVDSLGGNYGYTF

V gene: TRBV19
D gene: TRBD1
clone size: .
J gene: TRBJ2-7
CDR3 protein: CASRQGSEQYF

V gene: TRBV2
D gene: .
clone size: few
J gene: TRBJ2-5
CDR3 protein: CASSQGETQYF

V gene: TRBV6-1
D gene: .
clone size: few
J gene: TRBJ1-1
CDR3 protein: CASTIPEGTTEAFF

V gene: TRBV10-3
D gene: .
clone size: .
J gene: TRBJ2-1
CDR3 protein: CAISESATSSYNEQFF

V gene: TRBV18
D gene: .
clone size: few
J gene: TRBJ2-5
CDR3 protein: CASSPWQGGPQETQYF

V gene: TRBV11-2
D gene: .
clone size: few
J gene: TRBJ2-7
CDR3 protein: CASSAGGGEPYEQYF

V gene: TRBV2
D gene: .
clone size: .
J gene: TRBJ1-2
CDR3 protein: CASSEITTLYGYTF

V gene: TRBV11-2
D gene: TRBD2
clone size: few
J gene: TRBJ2-6
CDR3 protein: CASSFGGTPEPGANVLTF

V gene: TRBV19
D gene: TRBD1
clone size: .
J gene: TRBJ1-1
CDR3 protein: CASSIRGLYTEAFF

V gene: TRBV10-3
D gene: TRBD2
clone size: .
J gene: TRBJ2-5
CDR3 protein: CAISESAGGTETQYF

V gene: TRBV7-2
D gene: TRBD1
clone size: few
J gene: TRBJ1-4
CDR3 protein: CASSLETGDEKLFF

V gene: TRBV5-1
D gene: TRBD1
clone size: .
J gene: TRBJ1-5
CDR3 protein: CASSPTGAGNQPQHF

V gene: TRBV2
D gene: TRBD1
clone size: few
J gene: TRBJ1-2
CDR3 protein: CASSETGSGYGYTF

V gene: TRBV5-6
D gene: .
clone size: few
J gene: TRBJ2-7
CDR3 protein: CASSQVGQNSYEQYF